This T cell receptor (beta chain) originates from a study of PD-1 blockade in classical Hodgkin lymphoma. The CDR3 covers 15 residues. CDR1 is SGHRS and CDR2 is YFSETQ in the germline V gene. V lost 1 base to trimming and J lost 0 bases, with 8 bases between them. Study-wide findings and caveats: While CD8+ TCR diversity did not rise significantly by C4D1, CD4+ TCR diversity did. Baseline diversity in complete responders resembled that of newly diagnosed patients. Baseline TCR diversity was reportedly lower in newly diagnosed patients than in healthy donors. It was reported as lower still in relapsed/refractory patients. Those starting nivolumab under 1 year post-ASCT were excluded.

With respect to this clone: The target antigen is unknown.

Patients all relapsed after autologous stem cell transplantation, and there was variation in brentuximab vedotin exposure. The protocol was immunoSEQ multiplex PCR, while the TCRdb copy is restricted to in-frame clones and leaves out a portion. Here the sample spans approximately 80,000 clones, 75% to 90% being singletons. The chain couples TRBV5-1 to TRBJ1-3; D is unresolved. This TCR came from a human donor with classical Hodgkin lymphoma. The sequenced sample was peripheral blood mononuclear cells (PBMCs), obtained at baseline. The CDR3 bases are TGCGCCAGCAGCTTGACAGAGTCCTCTGGAAACACCATATATTTT. This sequence encodes CASSLTESSGNTIYF.